The 27 T cell receptor beta chains reported below all come from one sample, sequenced in a study of T-cell reconstitution after alpha-beta-depleted transplantation in children. A TCRbeta library incorporating unique molecular identifiers was prepared. MiXCR, applied by TCRdb to the PCR reads, yields one record per CDR3 protein. The sample has 450,000 to 600,000 distinct CDR3 sequences, about 30% seen once; the top ten hold around 2.4%. The sample was PBMCs from the stem cell graft donor, taken from the stem cell graft. The receptors shown here come from a human donor who donated a stem cell graft to a child with aplastic anemia.

This clonotype was seen only a few times. This chain connects TRBV13 to TRBJ1-1; the D is unclear. The V and J ends lost 1 base and 4 bases respectively, with 10 bases between them. Germline lookup yields CDR1 PRHDT and CDR2 FYEKMQ (reference sequence). This CDR3 region has 14 residues. This CDR3 is CASSLERLATEAFF. The CDR3, as DNA: TGTGCCAGCAGCTTAGAGAGGCTGGCCACTGAAGCTTTCTTT. The full variable domain, its missing parts supplied by reference TRBV13 and TRBJ1-1, is AAGVIQSPRHLIKEKRETATLKCYPIPRHDTVYWYQQGPGQDPQFLISFYEKMQSDKGSIPDRFSAQQFSDYHSELNMSSLELGDSALYFCASSLERLATEAFFGQGTRLTVV.

This clonotype has at least ten counts. This chain joins TRBV6-1 and TRBJ2-7; no clear D gene. CDR1 and CDR2 (germline): MNHNS, SASEGT. V lost 2 bases to trimming and J lost 2 bases, with 13 bases between them. The CDR3 has 15 amino acids. The CDR3 reads CASSENPGNPYEQYF. CDR3 in DNA: TGTGCCAGCAGTGAAAATCCAGGAAATCCCTACGAGCAGTACTTC.

This chain links TRBV30 with TRBJ1-6; D ambiguous. The germline V gene encodes CDR1 GTSNPN and CDR2 SVGIG (reference sequence). Deletions cut 1 base from V and 10 bases from J, with 11 bases between. The CDR3 has 13 amino acids. CDR3 coding DNA: TGTGCCTGGAGTGCCCAGTCTAAATCACCCCTCCACTTT. Encoded protein: CAWSAQSKSPLHF.

The chain has TRBV7-2 and TRBJ1-2, with TRBD1 identical over 9 bases. With V trimmed by 4 bases and J by 5 bases, 11 bases remained unmatched. The CDR3 has 16 residues. Germline V gene lookup returns CDR1 SGHTA and CDR2 FQGNSA. Here the CDR3 DNA reads TGTGCCAGCAGCTCAAGTTCACAGGGGGCGCGGTATGGCTACACCTTC. Protein: CASSSSSQGARYGYTF.

This chain uses TRBV30 with TRBJ1-1, with a weak D call TRBD1 (5 bases). The CDR3 totals 18 residues. The germline V gene encodes CDR1 GTSNPN and CDR2 SVGIG (reference sequence). With 4 bases removed from V and 3 bases from J, the gap between germline ends came to 27 bases. Here the CDR3 reads CAWKTFYLRGRVDTEAFF. CDR3 sequence (DNA): TGTGCCTGGAAGACGTTTTATTTGAGGGGAAGGGTGGACACTGAAGCTTTCTTT.

This clonotype has a handful of counts. V gene TRBV29-1 combines with J gene TRBJ1-2; 8 nucleotides line up with TRBD1. CDR3 length equals 12 residues. Unmatched junction bases numbered 7, after V lost 7 bases and J lost 6 bases. Germline V gene sequence: CDR1 SQVTM, CDR2 ANQGSEA. The CDR3 sequence is CSARTTGDGYTF. Here the CDR3 DNA reads TGCAGCGCCCGGACGACAGGGGATGGCTACACCTTC.

A single count supports this clonotype. The chain uses TRBV4-3 and TRBJ2-1; D perhaps matches TRBD2 (6 bases). V lost 2 bases to trimming and J lost 8 bases, with 16 bases between them. Germline CDR1 is LGHNA and CDR2 is YSLEER. The CDR3 consists of 15 residues. In DNA, the CDR3 is TGCGCCAGCAGCCAACTAACGGGGGAGAGTGATGAGCAGTTCTTC. Protein sequence: CASSQLTGESDEQFF.

This clonotype came up a few times. The genes are TRBV6-2 or TRBV6-3 and TRBJ2-1, with D hard to call. The CDR3 covers 17 residues. CDR1 is MNHEY, CDR2 SVGEGT, per germline. V lost 0 bases, J lost 0 bases, and 12 bases lay in between. The CDR3 protein is CASSYSRFGDSYNEQFF. The DNA for the CDR3 is TGTGCCAGCAGTTACTCGAGGTTCGGAGACTCCTACAATGAGCAGTTCTTC.

V and J are TRBV21-1 and TRBJ1-5; the table gives TRBD1 as D, unverified against the DNA. TRBV21-1 is a pseudogene segment. The CDR3 extends over 16 amino acids. The CDR3 DNA sequence: TGTGCCAGCAGCAAAGCAAAGGGGGTATTACATCAGCCCCAGCATTTT. Protein: CASSKAKGVLHQPQHF.

This clonotype has a handful of counts. CDR3 in amino acids: CASRNRGNSPLHF. The CDR3 bases are TGTGCCAGCAGAAACAGGGGTAATTCACCCCTCCACTTT. J is TRBJ1-6 and V is TRBV6-1, with TRBD1 matching over 7 bases. The CDR3 is 13 amino acids. Trimming cost V 6 bases and J 6 bases; bases outside gene matches: 2. The germline gives CDR1 MNHNS, CDR2 SASEGT.

The chain is built from TRBV6-2 or TRBV6-3 and TRBJ1-5; D remains unclear. V was pared by 0 bases and J by 5 bases, with 17 bases between. This CDR3 has 17 amino acids. Germline CDR1 is MNHEY and CDR2 is SVGEGT. The CDR3 region is CASSYSKGAGSYQPQHF. In DNA, the CDR3 is TGTGCCAGCAGTTACTCGAAGGGCGCCGGGAGCTATCAGCCCCAGCATTTT.

The V and J genes are TRBV20-1 and TRBJ1-5, with D uncertain. This CDR3 region has 16 residues. The V gene lost 6 bases and the J gene lost 2 bases, with 20 bases spanning the gap. Germline V CDR1 and CDR2: DFQATT, SNEGSKA (reference sequence). In DNA form, the CDR3 reads TGCAGTGCCCTCTACCTACAAGGGCACGGCAATCAGCCCCAGCATTTT. It yields the protein CSALYLQGHGNQPQHF.

This clonotype was found a few times. The V and J genes are TRBV10-3 and TRBJ2-3, with D uncertain. Germline loops: CDR1 ENHRY, CDR2 SYGVKD. The germline V and J ends were trimmed by 4 bases and 0 bases, with 5 bases remaining between them. The CDR3 consists of 13 residues. The CDR3 DNA reads as TGTGCCATCAGTGGTGGAAGCACAGATACGCAGTATTTT. As protein: CAISGGSTDTQYF.

This clonotype was recorded a few times. This sequence joins TRBV19 and TRBJ1-1; no firm D call. Trimming took off 7 bases at V and 0 bases at J, with 9 bases between the two ends. Per germline, CDR1 LNHDA and CDR2 SQIVND (reference sequence). This CDR3 contains 13 residues. Here the CDR3 DNA reads TGTGCCAGTACTCTGGGAATGAACACTGAAGCTTTCTTT. Protein: CASTLGMNTEAFF.

The chain joins TRBV19 to TRBJ1-5, with a tentative D call TRBD1 (5 bases). V was clipped by 5 bases and J by 3 bases, with 14 bases between them. Germline CDR1 reads LNHDA; CDR2 reads SQIVND (reference sequence). The CDR3 length is 15 residues. CDR3 nucleotides: TGTGCCAGTAGTCCCTTCCGGGGGGACAATCAGCCCCAGCATTTT. Amino acids: CASSPFRGDNQPQHF.

V gene TRBV29-1 combines with J gene TRBJ2-6; D ambiguous. The V gene lost 3 bases and the J gene lost 0 bases, with 9 bases spanning the gap. This CDR3 has 15 residues. Looked up from germline, CDR1 is SQVTM and CDR2 is ANQGSEA. In DNA form, the CDR3 reads TGCAGCGTTGACGTCGGTTTCTCTGGGGCCAACGTCCTGACTTTC. Translation gives CSVDVGFSGANVLTF. Full variable domain (remainder filled in from reference TRBV29-1 and TRBJ2-6): SAVISQKPSRDICQRGTSLTIQCQVDSQVTMMFWYRQQPGQSLTLIATANQGSEATYESGFVIDKFPISRPNLTFSTLTVSNMSPEDSSIYLCSVDVGFSGANVLTFGAGSRLTVL.

This chain connects TRBV20-1 to TRBJ2-1, with 8 nucleotides matching TRBD2. This CDR3 has 14 residues. Germline CDR1 DFQATT, CDR2 SNEGSKA (reference sequence). CDR3 in amino acids: CSAEGLAGINEQFF. Here the CDR3 DNA reads TGCAGCGCTGAAGGGCTAGCGGGTATCAATGAGCAGTTCTTC.

In its sample, this clonotype was seen many times. V usage is TRBV5-1 and J usage is TRBJ1-1; 8 bases line up with TRBD1. Germline V gene lookup returns CDR1 SGHRS and CDR2 YFSETQ. After removal of 4 bases from V and 1 base from J, the junction contained 3 bases not matched to a gene. The CDR3 has 14 amino acids. The CDR3 is CASSVGQGNTEAFF. The CDR3 DNA is TGCGCCAGCAGCGTCGGACAGGGGAACACTGAAGCTTTCTTT.

The V gene is TRBV29-1, the J gene TRBJ1-5; TRBD1 might be the D (6 bases). Deletions cut 6 bases from V and 5 bases from J, with 14 bases between. The germline V gene encodes CDR1 SQVTM and CDR2 ANQGSEA. The CDR3 is made up of 13 amino acids. The CDR3 nucleotides are TGCAGCGTGGGGACATTAGGAGATCAGCCCCAGCATTTT. Amino acids: CSVGTLGDQPQHF. The whole variable domain, filled in from reference TRBV29-1 and TRBJ1-5, reads SAVISQKPSRDICQRGTSLTIQCQVDSQVTMMFWYRQQPGQSLTLIATANQGSEATYESGFVIDKFPISRPNLTFSTLTVSNMSPEDSSIYLCSVGTLGDQPQHFGDGTRLSIL.

This clonotype was observed a few times. This sequence joins TRBV30 and TRBJ1-5; D not certain. V was clipped by 0 bases and J by 7 bases, with 13 bases between them. This CDR3 has 14 amino acids. CDR1 is GTSNPN, CDR2 SVGIG, per germline (reference sequence). The CDR3 is CAWSVSGSRQPQHF. The DNA for the CDR3 is TGTGCCTGGAGTGTCTCTGGATCCCGGCAGCCCCAGCATTTT.

The gene calls are TRBV5-8 and TRBJ2-7, with D maybe TRBD2 (6 bases). V was trimmed by 4 bases and J by 4 bases, leaving 18 bases between them. The CDR3 contains 15 residues. The V gene's germline CDR1 is SGHTS and CDR2 YDEGEE. This chain's CDR3 is CASSLLGLGKYEQYF. The CDR3 DNA follows: TGTGCCAGCAGCCTTCTGGGACTGGGAAAATACGAGCAGTACTTC.

V is TRBV29-1 and J is TRBJ1-2; tentatively, D is TRBD1 (5 bases). Germline loops: CDR1 SQVTM, CDR2 ANQGSEA. The V end was cut by 3 bases, the J end by 4 bases, with 9 bases between. The CDR3 contains 12 residues. The CDR3 loop reads CSVDTGGYGYTF. The DNA of the CDR3 is TGCAGCGTTGATACGGGGGGCTATGGCTACACCTTC.

This chain joins TRBV19 and TRBJ2-1, with 9 nucleotides matching TRBD2. The CDR3 runs 14 residues. J was trimmed by 9 bases and V by 6 bases; bases with no gene match: 9. Germline CDR1 and CDR2: LNHDA and SQIVND (reference sequence). The CDR3 bases are TGTGCCAGTAGCGGGACTAGCCGCGGCACTGAGCAGTTCTTC. This gives the protein CASSGTSRGTEQFF.

J is TRBJ2-5 and V is TRBV7-2; tentatively, D is TRBD2 (5 bases). The V end was cut by 7 bases, the J end by 1 base, with 13 bases between. The length of the CDR3 is 14 residues. The V gene's germline CDR1 is SGHTA and CDR2 FQGNSA. CDR3 region: CASTWTGIQETQYF. The CDR3 DNA follows: TGTGCCAGCACCTGGACCGGGATCCAAGAGACCCAGTACTTC.

The rearrangement links TRBV12-3 or TRBV12-4 to TRBJ2-5, with D uncertain. Deletions cut 6 bases from V and 4 bases from J, with 9 bases between. This CDR3 spans 12 amino acids. The CDR3 is CASRPLGETQYF. The CDR3 DNA reads as TGTGCCAGCAGGCCTCTAGGAGAGACCCAGTACTTC.

A few counts support this clonotype. The CDR3: CASSPAGNYEQYV. The CDR3 DNA reads TGTGCCAGCTCACCAGCAGGGAACTACGAGCAGTACGTC. The chain recombines TRBV18 with TRBJ2-7, with a possible D match to TRBD1 (5 bases). The germline CDR1 and CDR2 sequences are KGHSH and LQKENI. The V end lost 2 bases, the J end lost 3 bases, and 8 bases lay between the germline ends. This CDR3 contains 13 residues.

This chain uses TRBV27 with TRBJ1-2; D is possibly TRBD1 (6 bases). Germline assignment: CDR1 MNHEY and CDR2 SMNVEV (reference sequence). Trimming took 5 bases from V and 7 from J, leaving 20 bases between them. This CDR3 contains 15 residues. The CDR3 region has the DNA TGTGCCAGCAGTCCCCTGACAGGAGGGGGTGTTGGCTACACCTTC. Amino acids: CASSPLTGGGVGYTF.